A selection of T cell receptor beta chains follows, all from one sample in a study of blood T cell repertoires in COVID-19. Only in-frame clones appear in the TCRdb table, and some are missing; sequencing was by immunoSEQ multiplex PCR. The table records some 150,000 clones, 86% of them present only once. Input material: peripheral blood. The receptors stem from a man aged 70-80 years with acute or convalescent COVID-19. The CDR3 runs from the conserved cysteine through the conserved F or W. Each record gives: V gene, clone size, J gene, D gene, CDR3 protein, CDR3 DNA. The D gene is left open where the match is weak. The listing skips clone size in some rows; elsewhere it reads once, few, many or a size class.

V: TRBV18; size: -; J: TRBJ2-2; D: TRBD1; CDR3: CASSPQGAANTGELFF; DNA: TGTGCCAGCTCACCACAGGGGGCCGCGAACACCGGGGAGCTGTTTTTT
V: TRBV7-2; size: few; J: TRBJ1-2; D: TRBD1; CDR3: CASSSSPGQGDYGYTF; DNA: TGTGCCAGCAGCTCGAGCCCGGGACAGGGAGACTATGGCTACACCTTC
V: TRBV20-1; size: -; J: TRBJ2-3; D: TRBD2; CDR3: CSASKGLAGEGPDTQYF; DNA: TGCAGTGCTAGTAAGGGACTAGCGGGGGAGGGTCCAGATACGCAGTATTTT
V: TRBV7-2; size: -; J: TRBJ1-6; D: -; CDR3: CASSLMSRGAGSPLHF; DNA: TGTGCCAGCAGCTTAATGTCGCGGGGGGCAGGTTCACCCCTCCACTTT
V: TRBV5-1; size: -; J: TRBJ2-6; D: -; CDR3: CASSLISGANVLTF; DNA: TGCGCCAGCAGCTTGATATCTGGGGCCAACGTCCTGACTTTC
V: TRBV11-1; size: -; J: TRBJ2-5; D: TRBD1; CDR3: CASSPDRWDETQYF; DNA: TGTGCCAGCAGCCCGGACAGGTGGGACGAGACCCAGTACTTC
V: TRBV2; size: -; J: TRBJ2-1; D: TRBD2; CDR3: CASSEFTSGRARDEQFF; DNA: TGTGCCAGCAGTGAATTCACTAGCGGGAGGGCCAGGGATGAGCAGTTCTTC
V: TRBV7-8; size: -; J: TRBJ2-7; D: TRBD1; CDR3: CASSLGDSPHEQYF; DNA: TGTGCCAGCAGCTTAGGGGACAGCCCCCACGAGCAGTACTTC
V: TRBV5-6; size: -; J: TRBJ1-5; D: TRBD1; CDR3: CASSHQGAGNQPQHF; DNA: TGTGCCAGCAGCCATCAGGGGGCTGGAAATCAGCCCCAGCATTTT
V: TRBV5-3; size: -; J: TRBJ2-7; D: TRBD1; CDR3: CARRVDRSYEQYF; DNA: TGTGCCAGAAGAGTGGACAGGTCCTACGAGCAGTACTTC
V: TRBV29-1; size: -; J: TRBJ1-2; D: -; CDR3: CSVVLQEGYGYTF; DNA: TGCAGCGTTGTTCTACAGGAGGGTTATGGCTACACCTTC
V: TRBV5-1; size: once; J: TRBJ2-3; D: -; CDR3: CASTSPDRGTDTQYF; DNA: TGCGCCAGCACCTCCCCCGACAGAGGCACGGATACGCAGTATTTT
V: TRBV3-1/TRBV3-2; size: -; J: TRBJ2-3; D: TRBD2; CDR3: CASSLGLAGGTDTQYF; DNA: TGTGCCAGCAGCCTGGGACTAGCGGGGGGCACAGATACGCAGTATTTT
V: TRBV28; size: few; J: TRBJ2-2; D: TRBD2; CDR3: CATNRGGLVSGELFF; DNA: TGTGCCACCAATCGGGGGGGACTAGTCAGCGGGGAGCTGTTTTTT
V: TRBV7-2; size: -; J: TRBJ1-1; D: -; CDR3: CASSFGGMNTEAFF; DNA: TGTGCCAGCAGCTTTGGGGGCATGAACACTGAAGCTTTCTTT
V: TRBV7-3; size: -; J: TRBJ2-7; D: TRBD1; CDR3: CASTYGTGYF; DNA: TGTGCCAGCACCTATGGGACAGGGTACTTC
V: TRBV3-1/TRBV3-2; size: -; J: TRBJ1-2; D: TRBD1; CDR3: CASSQLTGGNGYTF; DNA: TGTGCCAGCAGCCAATTGACAGGGGGCAATGGCTACACCTTC
V: TRBV7-2; size: -; J: TRBJ2-2; D: -; CDR3: CASSLGRASNTGELFF; DNA: TGTGCCAGCAGCTTAGGCAGGGCTTCGAACACCGGGGAGCTGTTTTTT
V: TRBV30; size: -; J: TRBJ2-6; D: -; CDR3: CAWSQFSGANVLTF; DNA: TGTGCCTGGAGTCAATTCTCTGGGGCCAACGTCCTGACTTTC
V: TRBV11-2; size: -; J: TRBJ1-2; D: -; CDR3: CASSLGGPGYTF; DNA: TGTGCCAGCAGCTTAGGGGGGCCTGGCTACACCTTC
V: TRBV6-5; size: once; J: TRBJ2-1; D: -; CDR3: CASGDSSEQFF; DNA: TGTGCCAGCGGGGACTCTTCTGAGCAGTTCTTC
V: TRBV6-5; size: -; J: TRBJ2-7; D: TRBD2; CDR3: CASSSGGSAYEQYF; DNA: TGTGCCAGCAGTTCCGGCGGGAGCGCCTACGAGCAGTACTTC
V: TRBV5-4; size: -; J: TRBJ2-2; D: -; CDR3: CASSPRGLATNTGELFF; DNA: TGTGCCAGCAGCCCGCGAGGGCTAGCGACGAACACCGGGGAGCTGTTTTTT
V: TRBV19; size: -; J: TRBJ2-7; D: TRBD1; CDR3: CASKVDRTSYEQYF; DNA: TGTGCCAGCAAGGTGGACAGGACCTCCTACGAGCAGTACTTC
V: TRBV20-1; size: -; J: TRBJ1-5; D: TRBD1; CDR3: CSASRQGGQPQHF; DNA: TGCAGTGCTAGTCGACAGGGCGGACAGCCCCAGCATTTT
V: TRBV5-8; size: -; J: TRBJ2-7; D: -; CDR3: CASSLEFGGASYEQYF; DNA: TGTGCCAGCAGCTTGGAATTCGGCGGGGCCTCCTACGAGCAGTACTTC
V: TRBV10-1; size: -; J: TRBJ2-3; D: TRBD2; CDR3: CASSEGLAGGTDTQYF; DNA: TGCGCCAGCAGTGAAGGACTAGCGGGAGGAACAGATACGCAGTATTTT
V: TRBV5-1; size: -; J: TRBJ2-5; D: -; CDR3: CASSLGGWETQYF; DNA: TGCGCCAGCAGCTTGGGCGGTTGGGAGACCCAGTACTTC
V: TRBV19; size: -; J: TRBJ1-1; D: TRBD1; CDR3: CASTTGQWGNTEAFF; DNA: TGTGCCAGTACGACAGGGCAGTGGGGGAACACTGAAGCTTTCTTT
V: TRBV11-3; size: -; J: TRBJ2-5; D: -; CDR3: CASSLAGMQETQYF; DNA: TGTGCCAGCAGCCTCGCCGGGATGCAAGAGACCCAGTACTTC
V: TRBV18; size: few; J: TRBJ2-7; D: -; CDR3: CASSPGGVWTEGTEQYF; DNA: TGTGCCAGCTCACCAGGGGGAGTGTGGACGGAGGGGACCGAGCAGTACTTC
V: TRBV5-1; size: -; J: TRBJ1-4; D: -; CDR3: CASTWSQGNNEKLFF; DNA: TGCGCCAGCACGTGGAGCCAGGGTAATAATGAAAAACTGTTTTTT
V: TRBV11-2; size: -; J: TRBJ1-3; D: TRBD1; CDR3: CASSHLQGYSGNTIYF; DNA: TGTGCCAGCAGCCACCTACAGGGGTACTCTGGAAACACCATATATTTT
V: TRBV7-3; size: -; J: TRBJ2-6; D: -; CDR3: CASSLTLSGANVLTF; DNA: TGTGCCAGCAGCTTAACGTTATCTGGGGCCAACGTCCTGACTTTC
V: TRBV5-4; size: once; J: TRBJ2-3; D: TRBD2; CDR3: CASSATSGTDTQYF; DNA: TGTGCCAGCAGCGCAACTAGCGGCACAGATACGCAGTATTTT